The 31 T cell receptor beta chains reported below all come from one sample, sequenced in a study of blood T cell repertoires in COVID-19. TCRdb's table, derived via immunoSEQ multiplex PCR, lists solely in-frame clones and lacks some. The sample holds 85,000 to 130,000 clones, approximately 86% seen once. Material: PBMCs or T cells enriched from blood (not recorded which). These receptors all stem from a woman aged 50 to 60 who had recovered from COVID-19.

This sequence joins TRBV5-1 and TRBJ2-7, with TRBD1 matching 8 bases. Trimming at V came to 3 bases and at J to 5 bases, leaving 4 bases not matched to a gene. The CDR3 runs to 13 residues. The germline V gene has CDR1 SGHRS and CDR2 YFSETQ. Here the CDR3 DNA reads TGCGCCAGCAGCTCGACAGGGGCCGACGAGCAGTACTTC. Translated: CASSSTGADEQYF. The entire variable domain, with the rest obtained from reference TRBV5-1 and TRBJ2-7, is as follows: KAGVTQTPRYLIKTRGQQVTLSCSPISGHRSVSWYQQTPGQGLQFLFEYFSETQRNKGNFPGRFSGRQFSNSRSEMNVSTLELGDSALYLCASSSTGADEQYFGPGTRLTVT.

The chain has TRBV5-4 and TRBJ2-2; TRBD2 might be the D (6 bases). Trimming took off 4 bases at V and 0 bases at J, with 13 bases between the two ends. This CDR3 has 16 amino acids. Germline CDR1 SGHNT, CDR2 YYREEE (reference sequence). The CDR3 DNA is TGTGCCAGCAGCCCCACGGGAGTCGCGAACACCGGGGAGCTGTTTTTT. Translation: CASSPTGVANTGELFF. Based on the CDR3 plus reference TRBV5-4 and TRBJ2-2, the full variable domain is ETGVTQSPTHLIKTRGQQVTLRCSSQSGHNTVSWYQQALGQGPQFIFQYYREEENGRGNFPPRFSGLQFPNYSSELNVNALELDDSALYLCASSPTGVANTGELFFGEGSRLTVL.

This sequence joins TRBV30 and TRBJ1-4, with a tentative D call TRBD1 (6 bases). The V gene's germline CDR1 is GTSNPN and CDR2 SVGIG (reference sequence). The V end was cut by 3 bases, the J end by 4 bases, with 12 bases between. This CDR3 region has 14 residues. The CDR3 DNA is TGTGCCTGGAGGTTTGGACAGTATAATGAAAAACTGTTTTTT. Encoded protein: CAWRFGQYNEKLFF.

In its sample, this clone was seen once. In DNA form, the CDR3 reads TGCGCCAGCTCCCAGGGTCCGGCTAACTATGGCTACACCTTC. This sequence encodes CASSQGPANYGYTF. The chain has TRBV5-1 and TRBJ1-2; maybe TRBD1 (5 bases). The CDR3 length is 14 residues. In germline, CDR1 is SGHRS, CDR2 YFSETQ. V was trimmed by 7 bases and J by 0 bases, leaving 13 bases between them. Drawing the rest from reference TRBV5-1 and TRBJ1-2, the complete variable domain is KAGVTQTPRYLIKTRGQQVTLSCSPISGHRSVSWYQQTPGQGLQFLFEYFSETQRNKGNFPGRFSGRQFSNSRSEMNVSTLELGDSALYLCASSQGPANYGYTFGSGTRLTVV.

The chain recombines TRBV5-4 with TRBJ2-3, with 7 bases that match TRBD2. V was pared by 0 bases and J by 0 bases, with 4 bases of the junction left unmatched. CDR3 size: 16 residues. Per germline, CDR1 SGHNT and CDR2 YYREEE (reference sequence). CDR3 loop: CASSLESGVSTDTQYF. CDR3 DNA: TGTGCCAGCAGCTTGGAGAGCGGGGTTAGCACAGATACGCAGTATTTT.

The rearrangement uses TRBV24-1 and TRBJ2-1; 8 positions agree with TRBD1. Germline assignment: CDR1 KGHDR and CDR2 SFDVKD. This CDR3 is built from 14 residues. Losses at the gene ends were 2 bases for V and 9 bases for J; bases not matched to a gene: 5. The CDR3 coding sequence is TGTGCCACCAGTGATTGGACAGGGTCGGGTGAGCAGTTCTTC. Amino acids: CATSDWTGSGEQFF.

J is TRBJ2-3 and V is TRBV3-1 (or the pseudogene TRBV3-2); D is uncertain. Trimming cost V 2 bases and J 9 bases, with 9 bases left between them. Germline loops: CDR1 LGHDT, CDR2 YNNKEL (reference sequence). The CDR3 consists of 12 residues. The CDR3 DNA reads TGTGCCAGCAGCCAAAGTTATACAACGCAGTATTTT. As protein: CASSQSYTTQYF.

V usage is TRBV7-8 and J usage is TRBJ2-2; tentative D call: TRBD2 (6 bases). This CDR3 is 16 amino acids long. Per germline, CDR1 SGHVS and CDR2 FQNEAQ. The V end lost 10 bases, the J end lost 0 bases, and 18 bases lay between the germline ends. The CDR3 spells CAIVLGRDANTGELFF. CDR3 bases: TGTGCCATCGTTCTGGGGCGGGACGCGAACACCGGGGAGCTGTTTTTT.

The chain is built from TRBV18 and TRBJ2-1, with a weak D call TRBD1 (7 bases). The CDR3 extends over 17 amino acids. Germline loops: CDR1 KGHSH, CDR2 LQKENI. Trimming took off 1 base at V and 6 bases at J, with 19 bases between the two ends. The CDR3 sequence is CASSPLEGAGGLNEQFF. In DNA, the CDR3 is TGTGCCAGCTCACCACTGGAAGGGGCAGGGGGGCTCAATGAGCAGTTCTTC.

This clone has just a few counts. CDR3 sequence reads: CASSLDKVDRFFVPREAFF. As DNA, the CDR3 is TGTGCCAGCAGCTTGGATAAAGTCGACAGGTTTTTTGTGCCCCGCGAAGCTTTCTTT. The chain recombines TRBV5-8 with TRBJ1-1; D is perhaps TRBD1 (6 bases). The V end lost 0 bases, the J end lost 8 bases, and 29 bases lay between the germline ends. The germline V gene encodes CDR1 SGHTS and CDR2 YDEGEE. CDR3 length equals 19 residues. Drawing the rest from reference TRBV5-8 and TRBJ1-1, the complete variable domain is EAGVTQSPTHLIKTRGQQATLRCSPISGHTSVYWYQQALGLGLQFLLWYDEGEERNRGNFPPRFSGRQFPNYSSELNVNALELEDSALYLCASSLDKVDRFFVPREAFFGQGTRLTVV.

The chain joins TRBV27 to TRBJ1-1, with D possibly being TRBD1 (5 bases). V was trimmed by 6 bases and J by 2 bases, leaving 7 bases between them. This CDR3 comprises 12 residues. From germline, CDR1 is MNHEY and CDR2 SMNVEV (reference sequence). The CDR3 DNA sequence: TGTGCCAGCAGCGGGGGTAACACTGAAGCTTTCTTT. This gives the protein CASSGGNTEAFF.

The V call is TRBV28, the J call TRBJ2-5; the D gene is possibly TRBD2 (7 bases). The CDR3 is made up of 14 amino acids. The ends were cut back, 7 bases at V and 1 base at J, with 13 bases in the middle. Germline-derived CDR1 and CDR2 are MDHEN and SYDVKM. CDR3 loop: CASTERGGQETQYF. Here the CDR3 DNA reads TGTGCCAGCACCGAAAGGGGGGGCCAAGAGACCCAGTACTTC.

The chain combines TRBV2 with TRBJ1-1, with D possibly TRBD1 on 6 matching bases. Trimming left V 7 bases short and J 5 bases short, with 14 bases between. Germline CDR1 and CDR2: SNHLY and FYNNEI. The CDR3 runs 13 residues. Written as DNA, the CDR3 is TGTGCCAGCACTCTTGGACAGAAAACTGAAGCTTTCTTT. Its translation: CASTLGQKTEAFF.

This rearrangement joins TRBV7-6 to TRBJ2-1; 8 bases align to TRBD1. Unmatched junction bases numbered 8, after V lost 4 bases and J lost 3 bases. The length of the CDR3 is 16 residues. The germline CDR1 and CDR2 sequences are SGHVS and FNYEAQ. The CDR3 region is CASSSQSTGVYNEQFF. In DNA form, the CDR3 reads TGTGCCAGCAGCTCACAATCGACAGGGGTCTACAATGAGCAGTTCTTC.

The chain joins TRBV7-7 to TRBJ2-5; 16 positions agree with TRBD2. The V and J ends lost 5 bases and 5 bases, in that order; junction bases with no gene match: 2. The germline gives CDR1 SSHAT, CDR2 FNYEAQ (reference sequence). The CDR3 contains 15 residues. The CDR3 nucleotides are TGTGCCAGCAGCCCGGGACTAGCGGGAGGGGAGACCCAGTACTTC. Its protein product is CASSPGLAGGETQYF.

The chain employs TRBV5-1 and TRBJ1-1, with D possibly being TRBD1 (5 bases). Germline-derived CDR1 and CDR2 are SGHRS and YFSETQ. This CDR3 has 14 amino acids. V was cut by 5 bases and J by 1 base, with 12 bases left in between. CDR3 amino acids: CASRPSRENTEAFF. The CDR3 coding sequence is TGCGCCAGCAGGCCCTCCAGGGAGAACACTGAAGCTTTCTTT.

The rearrangement links TRBV10-2 to TRBJ1-5; D may be TRBD1 (6 bases). V lost 10 bases to trimming and J lost 4 bases, with 17 bases between them. CDR3 length: 14 residues. Germline CDR1 is WSHSY and CDR2 is SAAADI. CDR3 in DNA: TGCGCCACCTCACCCGGGACACCGAATCAGCCCCAGCATTTT. Protein: CATSPGTPNQPQHF.

V usage is TRBV9 and J usage is TRBJ2-2, with TRBD2 matching 9 bases. The CDR3 loop spans 16 amino acids. The germline gives CDR1 SGDLS, CDR2 YYNGEE. The junction had 7 bases not matched to a gene; V was cut back by 3 bases and J by 4 bases. CDR3 nucleotide sequence: TGTGCCAGCAGCGGGAGAGGCGGGGGGGTCACCGGGGAGCTGTTTTTT. This translates into CASSGRGGGVTGELFF.

The chain links TRBV2 to TRBJ1-1, with D perhaps matching TRBD1 (6 bases). With 8 bases removed from V and 9 bases from J, the gap between germline ends came to 13 bases. The CDR3 extends over 11 amino acids. Germline V gene lookup returns CDR1 SNHLY and CDR2 FYNNEI. CDR3 DNA sequence: TGTGCCAGCTCTAGAGGACAGAAAGCTTTCTTT. This encodes CASSRGQKAFF.

This clone came up once. The chain combines TRBV2 with TRBJ2-5; 14 nucleotides align to TRBD2. This CDR3 spans 15 amino acids. The germline gives CDR1 SNHLY, CDR2 FYNNEI. V trimming: 7 bases; J trimming: 4 bases; junction bases outside the gene matches: 5. The CDR3 is CASTGTSGSSETQYF. CDR3 bases: TGTGCCAGCACCGGGACTAGCGGGAGTTCAGAGACCCAGTACTTC.

This chain uses TRBV2 with TRBJ2-2, with D uncertain. V shed 3 bases and J shed 5 bases, with 10 bases lying between them. CDR3 size: 14 residues. CDR1 and CDR2 from the germline V gene are SNHLY and FYNNEI. The CDR3 loop reads CASSEVRLTGELFF. The CDR3 DNA reads TGTGCCAGCAGTGAGGTCAGGTTAACCGGGGAGCTGTTTTTT.

The chain employs TRBV10-2 and TRBJ2-1; D gene uncertain. V gave up 7 bases and J gave up 6 bases, with 10 bases separating them. The CDR3 is 12 amino acids. CDR1 WSHSY and CDR2 SAAADI come from the germline V gene. The CDR3 sequence: CASTQYRNEQFF. The CDR3 nucleotides read TGCGCCAGCACCCAGTACCGCAATGAGCAGTTCTTC.

V usage is TRBV7-3 and J usage is TRBJ1-1; the match to TRBD1 covers 9 bases. The CDR3 spans 14 residues. Losses at the gene ends were 2 bases for V and 6 bases for J; bases not matched to a gene: 4. Germline V lookup: CDR1 SGHTA, CDR2 FQGTGA. Written as DNA, the CDR3 is TGTGCCAGCAGCTTAGTGGGACAGGGCTCTGAAGCTTTCTTT. This encodes CASSLVGQGSEAFF.

This clone appeared once. This chain links TRBV5-5 with TRBJ1-4; D gene uncertain. This CDR3 contains 16 residues. CDR1 is SGHKS and CDR2 is YYEKEE in the germline V gene (reference sequence). Trimming removed 3 bases at V and 0 bases at J, with 12 bases between. In DNA form, the CDR3 reads TGTGCCAGCAGCTCCTATGCGCCGACAACTAATGAAAAACTGTTTTTT. Its protein product is CASSSYAPTTNEKLFF.

V is TRBV28 and J is TRBJ2-1, with TRBD2 matching over 15 bases. Trimming cost V 8 bases and J 6 bases; bases outside gene matches: 5. The germline V gene encodes CDR1 MDHEN and CDR2 SYDVKM. This CDR3 contains 15 residues. The CDR3, as DNA: TGTGCCAGCGGGACGGGACTAGCGGGGGGCAATGAGCAGTTCTTC. Protein: CASGTGLAGGNEQFF.

The V and J genes are TRBV24-1 and TRBJ2-2, with D unresolved. The V and J ends lost 1 base and 7 bases respectively, with 3 bases between them. Germline V gene data show CDR1 as KGHDR and CDR2 as SFDVKD. This CDR3 has 12 amino acids. CDR3 DNA: TGTGCCACCAGTGATTTTTACGGGGAGCTGTTTTTT. Translating gives CATSDFYGELFF.

V gene TRBV7-8 combines with J gene TRBJ1-3; D is undetermined. CDR1 is SGHVS and CDR2 is FQNEAQ in the germline V gene. The CDR3 contains 13 residues. V lost 5 bases and J 0 bases, leaving 5 bases between the germline ends. In DNA form, the CDR3 reads TGTGCCAGCAGCCTATTCTCTGGAAACACCATATATTTT. Translation: CASSLFSGNTIYF.

The chain links TRBV28 to TRBJ1-2; no definite D call. V lost 5 bases and J 0 bases, leaving 13 bases between the germline ends. The CDR3 is 15 residues long. Germline V gene sequence: CDR1 MDHEN, CDR2 SYDVKM. Here the CDR3 DNA reads TGTGCCAGCAGTCCCGCAACAGTTTCTAACTATGGCTACACCTTC. This gives the protein CASSPATVSNYGYTF.

This clone was recorded only once. The chain is built from TRBV15 and TRBJ1-5, with TRBD1 as a possible D gene (5 bases). The V gene's germline CDR1 is LNHNV and CDR2 YYDKDF (reference sequence). The V end was cut by 5 bases, the J end by 6 bases, with 11 bases between. The CDR3 runs to 13 residues. This CDR3 reads CATSLTVAQPQHF. CDR3 DNA sequence: TGTGCCACCAGCTTGACAGTAGCTCAGCCCCAGCATTTT.

The chain combines TRBV3-1 (or the pseudogene TRBV3-2) with TRBJ2-4, with 7 bases fitting TRBD2. CDR3 length equals 17 residues. Trimming at V came to 4 bases and at J to 1 base, leaving 10 bases not matched to a gene. CDR1 is LGHDT, CDR2 YNNKEL, per germline (reference sequence). The CDR3: CASSLNSGGSAKNIQYF. DNA of the CDR3: TGTGCCAGCAGCCTAAATTCCGGCGGGAGTGCCAAAAACATTCAGTACTTC.

The chain has TRBV3-1 (or the pseudogene TRBV3-2) and TRBJ1-3; a weak D match, TRBD1 (5 bases). The V end lost 5 bases, the J end lost 2 bases, and 10 bases lay between the germline ends. The CDR3 sequence is 14 residues long. Per germline, CDR1 LGHDT and CDR2 YNNKEL (reference sequence). This CDR3 reads CASSAQGAGNTIYF. The DNA for the CDR3 is TGTGCCAGCAGCGCCCAGGGCGCTGGAAACACCATATATTTT.